The T cell receptor (beta chain) under discussion was sequenced for a study of shared clonotypes between healthy human individuals. Study context: Plates per donor: three CD4 naive, three CD4 memory, two CD8 naive, one CD8 memory.

Several immunoSEQ 96-well plates shared each subset's DNA, each plate a replicate. Sequencing used immunoSEQ multiplex PCR; TCRdb keeps in-frame clones, though not all of them. The table has about 510,000 clones, 95% to 97% seen once. With 2 bases clipped from V and 6 bases from J, the junction kept 7 bases outside the gene matches. This CDR3 spans 15 amino acids. Germline loops: CDR1 SGHTA, CDR2 FQGNSA. A remark on this clone: Its antigen is unidentified.

From CD4+ cells came CD45RA+ naive and CD45RA-negative memory subsets. The study's findings and limits: There were few donors, and this limited the genetic and exposure-history diversity represented.

V is TRBV7-2 and J is TRBJ2-7; TRBD2 matches 10 bases. Sequencing was carried out using naive CD4+ T cells sorted from blood. The subset: CD45RA+ positively selected. The receptor comes from a woman aged 25 to 45 in good health. The CDR3: CASSLLAGASLEQYF. The CDR3 DNA follows: TGTGCCAGCAGCTTACTAGCGGGAGCGTCCCTCGAGCAGTACTTC.